A selection of T cell receptor beta chains follows, all from one sample in a study of spatial heterogeneity in lung cancer. TCRdb recomputed calls from the 5' RACE reads with MiXCR, one row per CDR3 protein. The repertoire holds 7,000 to 10,000 distinct CDR3 sequences, about 16% seen once, with approximately 16% in the top ten. Sequenced here: normal lung tissue next to the tumor, sampled at surgery. Every receptor here comes from a male donor with early-stage non-small cell lung cancer. The conserved cysteine and the conserved F or W are not part of the CDR3 here.

j_call | v_call | cdr3_length | cdr3_aa
TRBJ1-4 | TRBV11-2 | 16 | ASSLTGQGLLGGEKLF
TRBJ2-5 | TRBV29-1 | 12 | SVEEGGSAVTQY
TRBJ1-2 | TRBV18 | 11 | ASSPWTDHGYT
TRBJ2-7 | TRBV7-9 | 14 | ASSSSPQGISYEQY
TRBJ2-6 | TRBV15 | 17 | ATSRDLAGGLPGANVLT
TRBJ2-7 | TRBV5-5 | 13 | ASSSGQSSSYEQY
TRBJ2-3 | TRBV20-1 | 10 | SAKESGDTQY
TRBJ1-1 | TRBV5-4 | 10 | ASSFDSTEAF
TRBJ2-5 | TRBV6-2/TRBV6-3 | 15 | ASSYPGQGSFQETQY
TRBJ1-3 | TRBV12-3/TRBV12-4 | 14 | ASSFEVGSSGNTIY
TRBJ1-6 | TRBV28 | 10 | ASSDRDSPLH
TRBJ1-2 | TRBV20-1 | 14 | SARDRGQGPHYGYT
TRBJ2-1 | TRBV12-3/TRBV12-4 | 11 | ATGLAGGNEQF
TRBJ2-5 | TRBV6-6 | 10 | ASSYSQETQY
TRBJ1-1 | TRBV28 | 11 | ASSLRQGGEAF
TRBJ1-6 | TRBV7-2 | 12 | ASSLLGDNSPLH
TRBJ1-5 | TRBV7-2 | 13 | ASSLDWSPGQPQH
TRBJ2-3 | TRBV6-6 | 13 | ASSKGLSATDTQY
TRBJ1-2 | TRBV12-3/TRBV12-4 | 9 | ASRRGEGYT
TRBJ2-3 | TRBV20-1 | 13 | SASQTARLADTQY
TRBJ2-5 | TRBV7-8 | 14 | ASSQRGQGGGKTQY
TRBJ2-6 | TRBV28 | 11 | ASKQSGANVLT
TRBJ2-3 | TRBV20-1 | 10 | SARDERNTQY
TRBJ2-7 | TRBV11-1 | 11 | ASSPQGTGEQY
TRBJ1-5 | TRBV27 | 14 | ASSLRSGGRHQPQH
TRBJ1-3 | TRBV18 | 16 | ASSPKGKDYFSGNTIY
TRBJ1-4 | TRBV6-6 | 12 | ASRPLGYNEKLF
TRBJ2-7 | TRBV28 | 14 | ASSLLLTRVAGEQY
TRBJ2-7 | TRBV20-1 | 12 | SAPTSGVTYEQY
TRBJ1-5 | TRBV10-2 | 14 | ASSEGQLPRNQPQH
TRBJ2-7 | TRBV6-1 | 13 | ASREGTSDLKGQY
TRBJ2-2 | TRBV6-5 | 16 | ASSYRSLQGPNTGELF